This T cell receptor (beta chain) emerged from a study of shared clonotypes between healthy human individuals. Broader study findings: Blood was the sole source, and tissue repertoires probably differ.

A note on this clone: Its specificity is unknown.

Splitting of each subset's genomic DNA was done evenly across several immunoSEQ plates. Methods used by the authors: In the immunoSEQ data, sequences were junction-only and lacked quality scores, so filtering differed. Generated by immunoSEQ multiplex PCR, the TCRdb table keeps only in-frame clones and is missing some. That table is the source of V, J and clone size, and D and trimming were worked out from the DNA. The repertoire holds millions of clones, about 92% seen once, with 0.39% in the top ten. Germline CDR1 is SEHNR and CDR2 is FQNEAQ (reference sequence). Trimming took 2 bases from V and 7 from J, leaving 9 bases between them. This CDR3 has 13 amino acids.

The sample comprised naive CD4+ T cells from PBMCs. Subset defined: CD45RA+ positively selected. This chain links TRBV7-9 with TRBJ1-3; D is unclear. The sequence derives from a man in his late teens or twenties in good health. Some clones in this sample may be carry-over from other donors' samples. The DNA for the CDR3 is TGTGCCAGCAGCTTAAGTGTAGGTAACACCATATATTTT. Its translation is CASSLSVGNTIYF.